The 17 T cell receptor beta chains below all came from one sample that was sequenced in a study of T cell responses to AZD1222 COVID-19 vaccine. TCRdb keeps only in-frame clones here, not all; method: immunoSEQ multiplex PCR. Here the sample spans around 140,000 clones, roughly nine tenths being singletons. Sample: peripheral blood, taken on day 0 of AZD1222 vaccination. The receptor source for this set is an adult in good health.

The chain uses TRBV5-5 and TRBJ1-2, with D perhaps TRBD1 (5 bases). The CDR3 is made up of 13 amino acids. Trimming cost V 0 bases and J 3 bases, with 6 bases left between them. Germline V gene sequence: CDR1 SGHKS, CDR2 YYEKEE (reference sequence). CDR3 region: CASSLGQHYGYTF. Written as DNA, the CDR3 is TGTGCCAGCAGCTTGGGACAGCACTATGGCTACACCTTC. The full variable domain, rest sourced from reference TRBV5-5 and TRBJ1-2, is DAGVTQSPTHLIKTRGQQVTLRCSPISGHKSVSWYQQVLGQGPQFIFQYYEKEERGRGNFPDRFSARQFPNYSSELNVNALLLGDSALYLCASSLGQHYGYTFGSGTRLTVV.

Concerning this clone itself: In the same sample, other DNA sequences code for this CDR3. The chain carries TRBV12-3 or TRBV12-4 and TRBJ1-5; D call uncertain. Trimming took off 3 bases at V and 7 bases at J, with 4 bases between the two ends. The CDR3 extends over 11 amino acids. The CDR3 region is CASSFGQPQHF. The CDR3 DNA follows: TGTGCCAGCAGTTTCGGGCAGCCCCAGCATTTT.

The V call is TRBV5-4, the J call TRBJ1-1; 9 nucleotides agree with TRBD1. The ends lost 4 bases at V and 0 bases at J; junction bases unmatched: 7. Germline-derived CDR1 and CDR2 are SGHNT and YYREEE (reference sequence). The CDR3 runs to 16 residues. As DNA, the CDR3 is TGTGCCAGCAGCACAGGACAGGGGCCGATGAACACTGAAGCTTTCTTT. Its protein product is CASSTGQGPMNTEAFF. The complete variable domain, with remaining parts taken from reference TRBV5-4 and TRBJ1-1, reads ETGVTQSPTHLIKTRGQQVTLRCSSQSGHNTVSWYQQALGQGPQFIFQYYREEENGRGNFPPRFSGLQFPNYSSELNVNALELDDSALYLCASSTGQGPMNTEAFFGQGTRLTVV.

CDR3 protein: CASSLRITPNTEAFF. In nucleotides, the CDR3 is TGTGCCAGCAGCCTCCGGATTACCCCGAACACTGAAGCTTTCTTT. The chain recombines TRBV5-8 with TRBJ1-1; D ambiguous. Germline V gene lookup returns CDR1 SGHTS and CDR2 YDEGEE. CDR3 size: 15 residues. Deletions cut 4 bases from V and 1 base from J, with 14 bases between.

This chain links TRBV5-1 with TRBJ2-1, with 12 bases fitting TRBD2. With V trimmed by 0 bases and J by 13 bases, 5 bases remained unmatched. CDR1 is SGHRS and CDR2 is YFSETQ in the germline V gene. The CDR3 runs 14 residues. CDR3 DNA: TGCGCCAGCAGCTTGGAACTAGCGGGAGGCCGCCAGTTCTTC. Its translation: CASSLELAGGRQFF.

The J gene is TRBJ2-5, the V gene TRBV6-5; the match to TRBD1 covers 9 bases. The CDR3 contains 15 residues. The V and J ends lost 5 bases and 4 bases, in that order; junction bases with no gene match: 8. CDR1 is MNHEY and CDR2 is SVGAGI in the germline V gene. CDR3 coding DNA: TGTGCCAGCAGTCCTCCGGGACAGGGTCGAGAGACCCAGTACTTC. Protein product: CASSPPGQGRETQYF.

This chain uses TRBV6-5 with TRBJ2-3, with D possibly matching TRBD2 (6 bases). Per germline, CDR1 MNHEY and CDR2 SVGAGI. V lost 4 bases, J lost 2 bases, and 16 bases lay in between. The CDR3 has 16 amino acids. CDR3 loop: CASSSYRAGNTDTQYF. CDR3 bases: TGTGCCAGCAGTTCCTATCGGGCGGGAAACACAGATACGCAGTATTTT.

The V gene is TRBV5-6, the J gene TRBJ2-7, with 7 bases aligning to TRBD2. Germline CDR1 is SGHDT and CDR2 is YYEEEE. V was pared by 5 bases and J by 2 bases, with 4 bases of the junction left unmatched. The CDR3 length is 13 residues. The CDR3 sequence is CASSLAVPYEQYF. In DNA, the CDR3 is TGTGCCAGCAGTCTAGCGGTGCCCTACGAGCAGTACTTC.

This clone occurred once. This chain uses TRBV2 with TRBJ1-5, with 7 positions matching TRBD1. This CDR3 is 17 amino acids long. Trimming took 2 bases from V and 1 from J; bases not matched to a gene: 8. Germline V lookup: CDR1 SNHLY, CDR2 FYNNEI. The CDR3 coding sequence is TGTGCCAGCAGTGAACGTACAGGGGCAATGAGCAATCAGCCCCAGCATTTT. Encoded protein: CASSERTGAMSNQPQHF.

The genes are TRBV2 and TRBJ2-2; 7 bases match TRBD1. The CDR3 is made up of 14 amino acids. Per germline, CDR1 SNHLY and CDR2 FYNNEI. The J segment lost 7 bases and the V segment lost 4 bases, leaving 6 bases of the junction unmatched. The CDR3 coding sequence is TGTGCCAGCAGTGGACAGGGAAGTGGCGGGGAGCTGTTTTTT. It translates to CASSGQGSGGELFF.

This chain uses TRBV6-5 with TRBJ1-2, with D possibly being TRBD1 (5 bases). CDR1 is MNHEY and CDR2 is SVGAGI in the germline V gene. Trimming left V 2 bases short and J 5 bases short, with 6 bases between. The length of the CDR3 is 12 residues. The CDR3 spells CASSYRGYGYTF. In nucleotides, the CDR3 is TGTGCCAGCAGTTACCGGGGGTATGGCTACACCTTC.

V is TRBV2 and J is TRBJ1-5, with TRBD1 identical over 7 bases. The CDR3 is 15 amino acids. The ends lost 7 bases at V and 3 bases at J; junction bases unmatched: 9. Germline CDR1 reads SNHLY; CDR2 reads FYNNEI. The CDR3 DNA reads as TGTGCCAGCAAAACACAGGGGACCCCCAATCAGCCCCAGCATTTT. This sequence encodes CASKTQGTPNQPQHF.

V gene TRBV3-1 (or the pseudogene TRBV3-2) combines with J gene TRBJ2-4; D unclear. Trimming stripped 0 bases from V and 3 bases from J, with 9 bases between. CDR3 length: 15 amino acids. Looked up from germline, CDR1 is LGHDT and CDR2 is YNNKEL (reference sequence). The CDR3 region is CASSQESAGKNIQYF. Written as DNA, the CDR3 is TGTGCCAGCAGCCAAGAGAGCGCCGGCAAAAACATTCAGTACTTC.

The chain joins TRBV15 to TRBJ1-2; 8 nucleotides match TRBD1. The V gene's germline CDR1 is LNHNV and CDR2 YYDKDF (reference sequence). V shed 4 bases and J 5 bases; nucleotides not matched to a gene: 15. This CDR3 has 17 residues. The CDR3 region has the DNA TGTGCCACCAGCAAAGGGACAGGTTCTCGACTGACGTATGGCTACACCTTC. Amino acids: CATSKGTGSRLTYGYTF.

V is TRBV5-1 and J is TRBJ2-7, with D uncertain. V lost 0 bases, J lost 0 bases, and 7 bases lay in between. The CDR3 has 14 amino acids. CDR1 and CDR2 (germline): SGHRS, YFSETQ. The DNA for the CDR3 is TGCGCCAGCAGCTTGGCCAGCCTCTCCTACGAGCAGTACTTC. Protein: CASSLASLSYEQYF.

The rearrangement uses TRBV28 and TRBJ1-6; 8 bases fit TRBD1. Germline assignment: CDR1 MDHEN and CDR2 SYDVKM. The CDR3 length is 14 residues. The trim removed 5 bases at V and 13 bases at J, leaving 10 bases unmatched. DNA of the CDR3: TGTGCCAGCAGTCCCGGACAGGGTGAATTGCCCCTCCACTTT. This sequence encodes CASSPGQGELPLHF.

This chain connects TRBV7-2 to TRBJ2-5; 11 bases are shared with TRBD2. The CDR3 loop spans 16 amino acids. Germline trimming cut 5 bases from V and 4 bases from J; bases unmatched to any gene: 9. Germline CDR1 reads SGHTA; CDR2 reads FQGNSA. CDR3 in DNA: TGTGCCAGCAGCCTACCTCCGGGACTAGCGGTAGAGACCCAGTACTTC. It yields the protein CASSLPPGLAVETQYF.